The rows below give T cell receptor beta chains drawn from one sample of a study of blood T cell repertoires in COVID-19. Here immunoSEQ multiplex PCR was the method, and the copy in TCRdb shows in-frame clones only, minus some. This table holds 200,000 to 250,000 clones, approximately 87% found once. Input material: peripheral blood. The receptor source for this set is a man aged 60-69 years with acute or convalescent COVID-19. Each CDR3 is given with its conserved first and last residue. D genes are given only for firm matches. Only some rows state a clone size, as once, few, many or a class for expanded clones.

cdr3_nt	cdr3_aa	j_call	d_call	v_call	clone_size
TGTGCCAGCAGTCCCGACAGGGTTGTGGGCGAGCAGTACTTC	CASSPDRVVGEQYF	TRBJ2-7	TRBD1	TRBV6-6	-
TGTGCCAGCAGTTTAACTAGCGACTCCTACAATGAGCAGTTCTTC	CASSLTSDSYNEQFF	TRBJ2-1	TRBD2	TRBV28	-
TGCGCCAGCAGCGTCAGACAGGGATACTCCTACGAGCAGTACTTC	CASSVRQGYSYEQYF	TRBJ2-7	TRBD1	TRBV4-3	-
TGTGCCATCAGTGGCGACAGCTCCTACGAGCAGTACTTC	CAISGDSSYEQYF	TRBJ2-7	-	TRBV10-3	-
TGTGCCTGGAGTGAAGACAGGGGTGGCACCGGGGAGCTGTTTTTT	CAWSEDRGGTGELFF	TRBJ2-2	TRBD1	TRBV30	once
TGTGCCAGCAGCGTACGGACTAGCGGCACCGGGGAGCTGTTTTTT	CASSVRTSGTGELFF	TRBJ2-2	TRBD2	TRBV9	once
TGTGCCAGCAGCTTAGGTACCTTGGGACTAGCGGGACACTACGAGCAGTACTTC	CASSLGTLGLAGHYEQYF	TRBJ2-7	TRBD2	TRBV7-2	-
TGCGCCAGCAGTGGGACGGGGGAGGAAAGCTACGAGCAGTACTTC	CASSGTGEESYEQYF	TRBJ2-7	-	TRBV10-2	-
TGTGCCAGCAGTGAGGGACAGGGAACTGAAGCTTTCTTT	CASSEGQGTEAFF	TRBJ1-1	TRBD1	TRBV2	few
TGTGCCAGCCAGGGGCCAAGTTCACCCCTCCACTTT	CASQGPSSPLHF	TRBJ1-6	-	TRBV2	-
TGTGCCAGCAGTCGAGACAGCCCTTACAATGAGCAGTTCTTC	CASSRDSPYNEQFF	TRBJ2-1	-	TRBV2	-
TGTGCCTGCGATAGACAGGGGGCCCAAGAGACCCAGTACTTC	CACDRQGAQETQYF	TRBJ2-5	TRBD1	TRBV30	-
TGTGCCAGCAGCTTAGACCCGATGGGCGGGAGTATTCCGCAGTTCTTC	CASSLDPMGGSIPQFF	TRBJ2-1	TRBD2	TRBV11-2	once
TGTGCCAGCAGTGAGGGCCTGAGCTCTGGAAACACCATATATTTT	CASSEGLSSGNTIYF	TRBJ1-3	-	TRBV2	-
TGTGCCAGCAGTGCCCTTCTGGGGGAGGACACTGAAGCTTTCTTT	CASSALLGEDTEAFF	TRBJ1-1	-	TRBV28	-
TGTGCCAGTAGTACGACAGGGGGGTTCGGCACCGGGGAGCTGTTTTTT	CASSTTGGFGTGELFF	TRBJ2-2	TRBD1	TRBV19	-
TGTGCCAGCAACCAAGCGGGGGGCGCCTCCTACGAGCAGTACTTC	CASNQAGGASYEQYF	TRBJ2-7	TRBD2	TRBV6-5	-
TGTGCCAGCAGCTTAGTTGGACAGCCAAACACCGGGGAGCTGTTTTTT	CASSLVGQPNTGELFF	TRBJ2-2	-	TRBV7-2	-
TGTGCCAGCAGTCGAAACAAACAGGGCTACGAGCAGTACTTC	CASSRNKQGYEQYF	TRBJ2-7	-	TRBV28	-
TGCGCCAGCAGCTTGAGTGCAGGGGGCGATCAGCCCCAGCATTTT	CASSLSAGGDQPQHF	TRBJ1-5	TRBD1	TRBV5-1	-
TGTGCCAGCAGTTACACAACAGGGGTGGGATATGGCTACACCTTC	CASSYTTGVGYGYTF	TRBJ1-2	TRBD1	TRBV6-5	once
TGTGCCAGCAGCCGACAGGGGACGAACACCATATATTTT	CASSRQGTNTIYF	TRBJ1-3	TRBD1	TRBV12-3/TRBV12-4	-
TGTGCCAGCAGCGTTACTAGCGGGAGGGGCGTCTACGAGCAGTACTTC	CASSVTSGRGVYEQYF	TRBJ2-7	TRBD2	TRBV7-2	-